This entry lists 18 T cell receptor beta chains sequenced from one sample in a study of shared clonotypes between healthy human individuals. Some clones are missing from TCRdb's copy, which holds only in-frame ones; the method was immunoSEQ multiplex PCR. The sample has 520,000 or so clones; 70% to 80% are singletons. Sequenced: PBMCs. These receptors came from a woman aged 40 to 50 in good health. Some clones in this sample may be carry-over from other donors' samples.

CDR3 region: CASSQSRGGEEQYF. The CDR3 region has the DNA TGCGCCAGCAGCCAGAGTCGTGGGGGGGAAGAGCAGTACTTC. V usage is TRBV4-1 and J usage is TRBJ2-7; the match to TRBD2 covers 7 bases. The germline gives CDR1 MGHRA, CDR2 YSYEKL. This CDR3 region has 14 residues. Trimming cost V 3 bases and J 7 bases; bases outside gene matches: 9.

This clone was seen repeatedly, ten times or more. This sequence joins TRBV6-5 and TRBJ2-3; TRBD2 matches at 10 bases. With V trimmed by 6 bases and J by 4 bases, 7 bases remained unmatched. The CDR3 contains 15 residues. CDR1 and CDR2 (germline): MNHEY, SVGAGI. The CDR3 sequence: CASRHSGRSPDTQYF. The CDR3 DNA reads as TGTGCCAGCAGACATAGCGGGAGGTCCCCAGATACGCAGTATTTT.

Concerning this clone: Within the sample, other DNA sequences also encode this same CDR3. The chain is built from TRBV30 and TRBJ1-1; D might be TRBD1 (6 bases). In germline, CDR1 is GTSNPN, CDR2 SVGIG (reference sequence). Trimming took 3 bases from V and 2 from J, leaving 16 bases between them. The CDR3 length is 15 residues. CDR3 DNA: TGTGCCTGGAGGGGGGACAAACTAAAAAACACTGAAGCTTTCTTT. It encodes CAWRGDKLKNTEAFF.

The V call is TRBV19, the J call TRBJ1-1, with TRBD1 matching 7 bases. Germline values: CDR1 LNHDA, CDR2 SQIVND (reference sequence). This CDR3 contains 15 residues. V lost 5 bases to trimming and J lost 5 bases; unmatched junction nucleotides: 11. The CDR3: CASSPRQGKPTEAFF. CDR3 nucleotide sequence: TGTGCCAGTAGTCCGCGACAGGGTAAACCGACTGAAGCTTTCTTT.

In this sample, this clone turned up a few times. The same CDR3 also results from other DNA sequences found in this sample. V and J are TRBV6-6 and TRBJ2-3, with D unresolved. Germline V gives CDR1 MNHNY, CDR2 SVGAGI (reference sequence). The CDR3 sequence is 13 residues long. V was clipped by 0 bases and J by 3 bases, with 4 bases between them. The chain's CDR3 is CASSYSETDTQYF. CDR3 in DNA: TGTGCCAGCAGTTACTCAGAGACAGATACGCAGTATTTT.

The chain is built from TRBV9 and TRBJ2-3; TRBD2 matches at 12 bases. Germline loops: CDR1 SGDLS, CDR2 YYNGEE. CDR3 size: 17 residues. After removal of 4 bases from V and 6 bases from J, the junction contained 12 bases not matched to a gene. The CDR3: CASSIASGRAPTDTQYF. The CDR3 DNA reads TGTGCCAGCAGCATCGCTAGCGGGAGGGCCCCCACGGATACGCAGTATTTT.

Regarding this clone: Other DNA sequences in this specimen translate into the identical CDR3. The gene calls are TRBV20-1 and TRBJ2-1, with D hard to call. This CDR3 is 10 amino acids long. The germline V gene encodes CDR1 DFQATT and CDR2 SNEGSKA (reference sequence). V was clipped by 3 bases and J by 9 bases, with 6 bases between them. The CDR3 DNA follows: TGCAGTGCTAGCCTTGGTGAGCAGTTCTTC. Its translation is CSASLGEQFF.

This clone came up once. The genes are TRBV9 and TRBJ2-1; 12 positions agree with TRBD1. V lost 4 bases to trimming and J lost 0 bases; unmatched junction nucleotides: 8. There are 18 residues in the CDR3. The germline gives CDR1 SGDLS, CDR2 YYNGEE. The CDR3 spells CASSTGTGGLGSYNEQFF. In DNA form, the CDR3 reads TGTGCCAGCAGCACCGGGACAGGGGGCTTGGGCTCCTACAATGAGCAGTTCTTC.

This chain uses TRBV2 with TRBJ2-2; TRBD1 aligns across 8 bases. Germline CDR1 SNHLY, CDR2 FYNNEI. V was clipped by 6 bases and J by 1 base; unmatched bases: 1. The CDR3 totals 14 residues. In nucleotides, the CDR3 is TGTGCCAGCAGAACAGGGGGGAACACCGGGGAGCTGTTTTTT. Amino acids: CASRTGGNTGELFF.

This rearrangement joins TRBV4-3 to TRBJ2-1, with D possibly TRBD1 on 5 matching bases. Trimming shortened V by 0 bases and J by 4 bases, and 13 bases separated the two germline ends. The germline V gene has CDR1 LGHNA and CDR2 YSLEER. The CDR3 has 16 amino acids. The CDR3 reads CASSQDRRQSYNEQFF. As DNA, the CDR3 is TGCGCCAGCAGCCAAGATCGAAGACAGAGTTACAATGAGCAGTTCTTC.

V usage is TRBV7-9 and J usage is TRBJ2-6; unclear D gene. V was shortened by 2 bases and J by 9 bases, with 8 bases between the two germline ends. This CDR3 is built from 13 residues. Germline V gene sequence: CDR1 SEHNR, CDR2 FQNEAQ (reference sequence). The CDR3 loop is CASSLRPVNVLTF. In nucleotides, the CDR3 is TGTGCCAGCAGCTTAAGGCCGGTCAACGTCCTGACTTTC.

The chain combines TRBV5-1 with TRBJ1-2, with D unresolved. This CDR3 is 13 amino acids long. V lost 0 bases and J lost 5, with 8 bases in between. Germline CDR1 SGHRS, CDR2 YFSETQ. CDR3 nucleotides: TGCGCCAGCAGCTTGGTGGGCCGTTATGGCTACACCTTC. It translates to CASSLVGRYGYTF.

The chain employs TRBV7-9 and TRBJ2-7; TRBD1 matches at 9 bases. Unmatched junction bases numbered 6, after V lost 3 bases and J lost 6 bases. CDR1 and CDR2 (germline): SEHNR, FQNEAQ (reference sequence). The CDR3 covers 14 residues. CDR3 DNA sequence: TGTGCCAGCAGCTTGTGGGACAGGGTCTCCGAGCAGTACTTC. It yields the protein CASSLWDRVSEQYF.

V and J are TRBV5-4 and TRBJ2-7; a weak D match, TRBD2 (7 bases). The length of the CDR3 is 18 residues. V was cut by 2 bases and J by 2 bases, with 23 bases left in between. CDR1 SGHNT and CDR2 YYREEE come from the germline V gene (reference sequence). CDR3 DNA: TGTGCCAGCAGCTTTGGCAACCTTAACAGGGAGGGAACCTACGAGCAGTACTTC. Its protein is CASSFGNLNREGTYEQYF.

This chain links TRBV7-2 with TRBJ2-2, with TRBD2 matching 12 bases. Trimming removed 5 bases from V and 4 bases from J; junction bases left unmatched: 5. The CDR3 is 16 amino acids. CDR1 and CDR2 from the germline V gene are SGHTA and FQGNSA. CDR3 sequence (DNA): TGTGCCAGCAGCGTCGGGACTAGCGGGTTCACCGGGGAGCTGTTTTTT. This encodes CASSVGTSGFTGELFF.

The genes are TRBV4-2 and TRBJ2-2, with unresolved D. The CDR3 covers 14 residues. Germline V lookup: CDR1 LGHNA, CDR2 YNFKEQ. V lost 1 base to trimming and J lost 6 bases, with 9 bases between them. CDR3: CASSQGWEPGELFF. In DNA form, the CDR3 reads TGTGCCAGCAGCCAAGGATGGGAACCCGGGGAGCTGTTTTTT.

This chain uses TRBV13 with TRBJ1-4; D is undetermined. The ends were cut back, 5 bases at V and 0 bases at J, with 10 bases in the middle. CDR1 and CDR2 from the germline V gene are PRHDT and FYEKMQ (reference sequence). This CDR3 is 15 amino acids long. The CDR3 coding sequence is TGTGCCAGCAGCCCCCGGGCAGCAACTAATGAAAAACTGTTTTTT. It codes for CASSPRAATNEKLFF. The whole variable domain, remainder taken from reference TRBV13 and TRBJ1-4, is AAGVIQSPRHLIKEKRETATLKCYPIPRHDTVYWYQQGPGQDPQFLISFYEKMQSDKGSIPDRFSAQQFSDYHSELNMSSLELGDSALYFCASSPRAATNEKLFFGSGTQLSVL.

The CDR3 DNA is TGTGCCAGCTCACCAGGGACAGGGGATCTGGGGGAGCAGTACTTC. Translating gives CASSPGTGDLGEQYF. The J gene is TRBJ2-7, the V gene TRBV18, with TRBD1 identical over 10 bases. Trimming cost V 2 bases and J 7 bases; bases outside gene matches: 8. This CDR3 comprises 15 residues. Germline V CDR1 and CDR2: KGHSH, LQKENI.